The 7 T cell receptor beta chains below all came from one sample that was sequenced in a study of identical twins. TCRdb ran MiXCR on the 5' RACE reads and lists one entry per CDR3 protein. Here the sample spans about 810,000 distinct CDR3 sequences, around 12% being singletons. The sample also formed part of further work on yellow fever vaccine responses in identical twins.

What was sequenced was PBMCs. Receptors were obtained from a woman under 30 in good health.

This clonotype was detected ten times or more. This sequence joins TRBV3-1 and TRBJ2-1; D is uncertain. The CDR3 has 16 amino acids. Germline CDR1 reads LGHDT; CDR2 reads YNNKEL (reference sequence). V gave up 4 bases and J gave up 5 bases, with 18 bases separating them. The CDR3 DNA reads TGTGCCAGCAGCCCCTCGGGCAAAAGGGCCAACAATGAGCAGTTCTTC. It specifies CASSPSGKRANNEQFF.

This clonotype came up a few times. This chain links TRBV7-9 with TRBJ2-5; 12 nucleotides agree with TRBD2. Germline loops: CDR1 SEHNR, CDR2 FQNEAQ (reference sequence). Trimming cost V 5 bases and J 5 bases; bases outside gene matches: 12. The CDR3 runs 17 residues. The CDR3 sequence is CASSRGLAGTGKETQYF. The CDR3 bases are TGTGCCAGCAGCAGAGGACTAGCGGGGACGGGGAAGGAGACCCAGTACTTC.

This clonotype was observed a few times. The V and J genes are TRBV7-8 and TRBJ2-2; the D gene is possibly TRBD1 (6 bases). Trimming removed 5 bases from V and 6 bases from J, with 13 bases in between. Germline V lookup: CDR1 SGHVS, CDR2 FQNEAQ. The CDR3 runs 14 residues. The CDR3 nucleotides are TGTGCCAGCAGCGAACGCGGACAGTCCGGGGAGCTGTTTTTT. This translates into CASSERGQSGELFF. Combining the CDR3 with reference TRBV7-8 and TRBJ2-2 gives the whole variable domain GAGVSQSPRYKVAKRGQDVALRCDPISGHVSLFWYQQALGQGPEFLTYFQNEAQLDKSGLPSDRFFAERPEGSVSTLKIQRTQQEDSAVYLCASSERGQSGELFFGEGSRLTVL.

This chain joins TRBV12-3 or TRBV12-4 and TRBJ1-6; D possibly corresponds to TRBD1 (5 bases). The CDR3 is 14 amino acids. Trimming pared 7 bases from V and 9 bases from J, leaving 16 bases between. In DNA, the CDR3 is TGTGCCAGCACCCCCGGGGGTCAAGGTTCACCCCTCCACTTT. Protein: CASTPGGQGSPLHF.

V and J are TRBV10-3 and TRBJ2-7; a weak D match, TRBD1 (5 bases). There are 13 residues in the CDR3. CDR1 is ENHRY and CDR2 is SYGVKD in the germline V gene. V lost 3 bases and J lost 5, with 11 bases in between. In DNA, the CDR3 is TGTGCCATCAGTGACAGGGTTATCGACGAGCAGTACGTC. Translation: CAISDRVIDEQYV.

This clonotype showed up just a few times. The rearrangement uses TRBV15 and TRBJ2-1; TRBD1 might be the D (5 bases). This CDR3 has 15 residues. Trimming shortened V by 4 bases and J by 5 bases, and 15 bases separated the two germline ends. Germline CDR1 reads LNHNV; CDR2 reads YYDKDF (reference sequence). CDR3 sequence: CATSIRTWPNNEQFF. In DNA form, the CDR3 reads TGTGCCACCAGCATCCGGACATGGCCTAACAATGAGCAGTTCTTC. Using reference TRBV15 and TRBJ2-1 for the parts outside the CDR3, the full variable domain is DAMVIQNPRYQVTQFGKPVTLSCSQTLNHNVMYWYQQKSSQAPKLLFHYYDKDFNNEADTPDNFQSRRPNTSFCFLDIRSPGLGDTAMYLCATSIRTWPNNEQFFGPGTRLTVL.

The chain recombines TRBV29-1 with TRBJ2-3; D gene ambiguous. This CDR3 contains 11 residues. The germline V gene has CDR1 SQVTM and CDR2 ANQGSEA. V lost 5 bases and J lost 5, with 8 bases in between. Written as DNA, the CDR3 is TGCAGCGTTAATCACGTAGATACGCAGTATTTT. Its translation: CSVNHVDTQYF.